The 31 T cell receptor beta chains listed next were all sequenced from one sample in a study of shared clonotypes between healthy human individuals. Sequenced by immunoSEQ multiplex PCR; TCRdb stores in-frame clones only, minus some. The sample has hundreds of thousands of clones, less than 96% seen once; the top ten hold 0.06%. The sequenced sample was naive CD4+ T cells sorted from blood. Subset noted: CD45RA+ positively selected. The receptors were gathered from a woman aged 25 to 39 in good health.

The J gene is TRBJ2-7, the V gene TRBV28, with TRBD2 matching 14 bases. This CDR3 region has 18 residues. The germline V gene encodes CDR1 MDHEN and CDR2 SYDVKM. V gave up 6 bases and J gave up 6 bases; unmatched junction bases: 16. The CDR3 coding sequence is TGTGCCAGCAGAGACGCCCCTAAGACTAGCGGGAGGGTCCCCGAGCAGTACTTC. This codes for CASRDAPKTSGRVPEQYF. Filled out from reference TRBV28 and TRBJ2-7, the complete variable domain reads DVKVTQSSRYLVKRTGEKVFLECVQDMDHENMFWYRQDPGLGLRLIYFSYDVKMKEKGDIPEGYSVSREKKERFSLILESASTNQTSMYLCASRDAPKTSGRVPEQYFGPGTRLTVT.

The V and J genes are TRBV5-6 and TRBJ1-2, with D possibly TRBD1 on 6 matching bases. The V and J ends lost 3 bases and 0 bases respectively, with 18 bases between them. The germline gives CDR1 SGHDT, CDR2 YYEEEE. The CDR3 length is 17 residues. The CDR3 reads CASSSGSRGHPNYGYTF. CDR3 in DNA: TGTGCCAGCAGCTCGGGAAGTAGGGGACATCCTAACTATGGCTACACCTTC. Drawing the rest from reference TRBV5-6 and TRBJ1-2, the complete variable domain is DAGVTQSPTHLIKTRGQQVTLRCSPKSGHDTVSWYQQALGQGPQFIFQYYEEEERQRGNFPDRFSGHQFPNYSSELNVNALLLGDSALYLCASSSGSRGHPNYGYTFGSGTRLTVV.

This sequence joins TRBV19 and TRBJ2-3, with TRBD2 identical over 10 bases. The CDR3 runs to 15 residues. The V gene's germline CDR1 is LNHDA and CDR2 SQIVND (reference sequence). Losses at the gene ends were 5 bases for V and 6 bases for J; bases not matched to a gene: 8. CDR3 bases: TGTGCCAGTAGTGACGCCGGGACTAGCGTCGATACGCAGTATTTT. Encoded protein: CASSDAGTSVDTQYF.

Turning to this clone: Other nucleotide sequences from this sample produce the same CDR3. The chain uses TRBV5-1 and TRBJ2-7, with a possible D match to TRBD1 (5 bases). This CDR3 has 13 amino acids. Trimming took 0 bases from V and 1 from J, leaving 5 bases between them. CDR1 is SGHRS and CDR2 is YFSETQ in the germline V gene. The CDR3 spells CASSLEGSYEQYF. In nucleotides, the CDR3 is TGCGCCAGCAGCTTGGAGGGGTCCTACGAGCAGTACTTC.

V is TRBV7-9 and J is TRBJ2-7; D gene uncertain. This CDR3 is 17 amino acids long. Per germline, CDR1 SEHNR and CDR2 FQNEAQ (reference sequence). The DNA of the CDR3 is TGTGTCAGAAGCCTAGTGGCCACGCCTCATCCGTCCTACGAGCAGTACTTC. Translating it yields CVRSLVATPHPSYEQYF.

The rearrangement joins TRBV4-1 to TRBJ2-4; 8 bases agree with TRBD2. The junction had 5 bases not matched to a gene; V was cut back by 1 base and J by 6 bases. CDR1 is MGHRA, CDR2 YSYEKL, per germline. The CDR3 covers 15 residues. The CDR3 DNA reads TGCGCCAGCAGCCAAGGCCCGGGGGGGGTAAACATTCAGTACTTC. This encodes CASSQGPGGVNIQYF.

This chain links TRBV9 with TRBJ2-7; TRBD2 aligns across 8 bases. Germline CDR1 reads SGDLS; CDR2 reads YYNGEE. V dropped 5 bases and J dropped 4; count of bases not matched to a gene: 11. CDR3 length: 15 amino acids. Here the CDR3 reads CASSTPLAGGYEQYF. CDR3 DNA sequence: TGTGCCAGCAGTACCCCCCTAGCGGGTGGTTACGAGCAGTACTTC.

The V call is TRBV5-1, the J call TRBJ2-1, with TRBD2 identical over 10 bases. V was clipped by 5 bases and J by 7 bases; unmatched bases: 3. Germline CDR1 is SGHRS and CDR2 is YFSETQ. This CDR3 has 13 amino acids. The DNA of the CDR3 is TGCGCCAGCAGGGCTAGCGGGAGTAATGAGCAGTTCTTC. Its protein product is CASRASGSNEQFF.

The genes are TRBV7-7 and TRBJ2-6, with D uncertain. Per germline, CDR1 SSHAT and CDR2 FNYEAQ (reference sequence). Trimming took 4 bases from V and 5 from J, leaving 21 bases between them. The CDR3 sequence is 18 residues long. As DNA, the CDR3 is TGTGCCAGCAGCTACCAAGGTAAGTGCCAAAGTCGGGCCAACGTCCTGACTTTC. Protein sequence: CASSYQGKCQSRANVLTF. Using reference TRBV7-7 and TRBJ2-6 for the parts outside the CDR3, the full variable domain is GAGVSQSPRYKVTKRGQDVTLRCDPISSHATLYWYQQALGQGPEFLTYFNYEAQPDKSGLPSDRFSAERPEGSISTLTIQRTEQRDSAMYRCASSYQGKCQSRANVLTFGAGSRLTVL.

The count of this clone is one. As DNA, the CDR3 is TGTGCCAGCAGCCGAGGACTAGCGGGAGTTTCAGATACGCAGTATTTT. This sequence encodes CASSRGLAGVSDTQYF. The V and J genes are TRBV14 and TRBJ2-3; 13 bases map to TRBD2. Unmatched junction bases numbered 5, after V lost 4 bases and J lost 4 bases. Per the germline V gene, CDR1 is SGHDN and CDR2 is FVKESK. CDR3 size: 16 residues.

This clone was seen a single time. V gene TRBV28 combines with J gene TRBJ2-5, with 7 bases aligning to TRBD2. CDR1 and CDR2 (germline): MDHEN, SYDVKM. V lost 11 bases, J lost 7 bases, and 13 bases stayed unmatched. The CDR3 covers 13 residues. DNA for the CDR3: TGTGCCGGGCGGGCTAGCGGTGTCGGGACCCAGTACTTC. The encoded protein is CAGRASGVGTQYF.

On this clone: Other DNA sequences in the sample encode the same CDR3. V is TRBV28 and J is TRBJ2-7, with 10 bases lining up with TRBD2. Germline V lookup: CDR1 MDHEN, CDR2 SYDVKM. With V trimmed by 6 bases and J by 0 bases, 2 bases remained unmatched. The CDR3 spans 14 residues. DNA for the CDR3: TGTGCCAGCAGCCGGACTAGCGGCTCCTACGAGCAGTACTTC. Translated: CASSRTSGSYEQYF.

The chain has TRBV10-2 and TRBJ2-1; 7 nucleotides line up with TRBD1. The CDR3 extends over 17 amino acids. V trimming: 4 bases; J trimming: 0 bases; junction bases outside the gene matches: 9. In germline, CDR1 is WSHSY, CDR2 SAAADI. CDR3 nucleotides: TGCGCCAGCAGTGGAAACAGGGGAAAAGCCTCCTACAATGAGCAGTTCTTC. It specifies CASSGNRGKASYNEQFF.

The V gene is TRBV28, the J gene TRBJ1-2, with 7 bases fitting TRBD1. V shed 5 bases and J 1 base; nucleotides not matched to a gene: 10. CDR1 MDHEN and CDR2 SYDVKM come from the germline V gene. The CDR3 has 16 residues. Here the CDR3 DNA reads TGTGCCAGCAGTACGCCCAGACAGGGACTTAACTATGGCTACACCTTC. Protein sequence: CASSTPRQGLNYGYTF.

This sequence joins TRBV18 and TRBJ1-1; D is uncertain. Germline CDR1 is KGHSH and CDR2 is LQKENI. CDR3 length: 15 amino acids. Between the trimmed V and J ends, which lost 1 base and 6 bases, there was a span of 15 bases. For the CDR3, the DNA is TGTGCCAGCTCACCACAGTCTCCCCGGGCGGCTGAAGCTTTCTTT. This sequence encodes CASSPQSPRAAEAFF.

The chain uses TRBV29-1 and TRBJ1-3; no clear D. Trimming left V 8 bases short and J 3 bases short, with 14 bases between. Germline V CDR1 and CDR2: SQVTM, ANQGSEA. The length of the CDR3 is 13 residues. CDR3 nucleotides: TGCAGCTCCGAGGTGGGGAGTGGAAACACCATATATTTT. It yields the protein CSSEVGSGNTIYF.

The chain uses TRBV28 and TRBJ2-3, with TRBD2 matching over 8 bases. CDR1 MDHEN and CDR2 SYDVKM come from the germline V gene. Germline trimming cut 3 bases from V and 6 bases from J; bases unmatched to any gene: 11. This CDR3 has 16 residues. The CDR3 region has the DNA TGTGCCAGCAGTTTCCGGGGGGGTCCCCGGAGGGATACGCAGTATTTT. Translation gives CASSFRGGPRRDTQYF.

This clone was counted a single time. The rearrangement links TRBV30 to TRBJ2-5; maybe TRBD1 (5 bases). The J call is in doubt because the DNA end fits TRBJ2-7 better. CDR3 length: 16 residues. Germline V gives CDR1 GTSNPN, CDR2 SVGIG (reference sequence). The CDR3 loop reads CAWSEVLQRTTYEQYF. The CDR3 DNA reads TGTGCCTGGAGCGAGGTCTTACAACGGACAACCTACGAGCAGTACTTC.

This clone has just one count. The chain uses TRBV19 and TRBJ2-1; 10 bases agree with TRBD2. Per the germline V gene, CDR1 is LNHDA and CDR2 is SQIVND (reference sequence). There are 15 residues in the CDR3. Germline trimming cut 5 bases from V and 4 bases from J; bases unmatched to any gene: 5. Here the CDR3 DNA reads TGTGCCAGTAGTCATCTAGCGGGAGATTACAATGAGCAGTTCTTC. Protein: CASSHLAGDYNEQFF.

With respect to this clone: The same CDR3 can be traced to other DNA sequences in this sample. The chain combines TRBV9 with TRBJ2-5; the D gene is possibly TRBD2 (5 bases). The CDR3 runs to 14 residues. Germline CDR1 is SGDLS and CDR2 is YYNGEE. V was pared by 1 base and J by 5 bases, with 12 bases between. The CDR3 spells CASSVSGRGETQYF. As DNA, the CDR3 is TGTGCCAGCAGCGTATCGGGGAGAGGGGAGACCCAGTACTTC.

The CDR3 region is CASIQGPASGELFF. CDR3 nucleotide sequence: TGTGCCAGCATACAAGGCCCGGCTTCCGGGGAGCTGTTTTTT. The V call is TRBV28, the J call TRBJ2-2; D is ambiguous. This CDR3 contains 14 residues. Trimming cost V 7 bases and J 6 bases, with 15 bases left between them. Germline V gene data show CDR1 as MDHEN and CDR2 as SYDVKM. Using reference TRBV28 and TRBJ2-2 for the parts outside the CDR3, the full variable domain is DVKVTQSSRYLVKRTGEKVFLECVQDMDHENMFWYRQDPGLGLRLIYFSYDVKMKEKGDIPEGYSVSREKKERFSLILESASTNQTSMYLCASIQGPASGELFFGEGSRLTVL.

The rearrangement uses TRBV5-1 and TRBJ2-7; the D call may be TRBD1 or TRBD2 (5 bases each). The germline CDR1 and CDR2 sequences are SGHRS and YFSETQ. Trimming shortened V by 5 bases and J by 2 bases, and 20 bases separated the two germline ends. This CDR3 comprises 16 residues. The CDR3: CASSLQVGTTPYEQYF. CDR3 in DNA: TGCGCCAGCAGTCTCCAAGTCGGGACCACTCCCTACGAGCAGTACTTC.

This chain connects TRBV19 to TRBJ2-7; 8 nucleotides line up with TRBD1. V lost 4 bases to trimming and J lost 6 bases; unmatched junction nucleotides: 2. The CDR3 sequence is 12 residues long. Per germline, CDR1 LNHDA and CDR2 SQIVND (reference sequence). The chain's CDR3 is CASSNRGTEQYF. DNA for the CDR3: TGTGCCAGTAGTAACAGGGGGACCGAGCAGTACTTC. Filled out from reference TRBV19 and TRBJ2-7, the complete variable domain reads DGGITQSPKYLFRKEGQNVTLSCEQNLNHDAMYWYRQDPGQGLRLIYYSQIVNDFQKGDIAEGYSVSREKKESFPLTVTSAQKNPTAFYLCASSNRGTEQYFGPGTRLTVT.

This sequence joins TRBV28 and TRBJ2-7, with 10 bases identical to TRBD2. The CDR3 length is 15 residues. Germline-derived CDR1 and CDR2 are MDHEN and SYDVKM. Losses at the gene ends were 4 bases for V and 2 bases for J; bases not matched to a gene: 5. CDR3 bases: TGTGCCAGCAGTTCCCCAGCGGGAGGGACCTACGAGCAGTACTTC. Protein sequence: CASSSPAGGTYEQYF.

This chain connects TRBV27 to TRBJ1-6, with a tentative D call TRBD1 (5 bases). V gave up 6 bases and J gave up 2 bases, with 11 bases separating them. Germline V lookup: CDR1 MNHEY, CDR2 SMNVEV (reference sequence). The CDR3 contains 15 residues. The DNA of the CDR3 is TGTGCCAGCAGCGTGGGGCGGACCTATAATTCACCCCTCCACTTT. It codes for CASSVGRTYNSPLHF.

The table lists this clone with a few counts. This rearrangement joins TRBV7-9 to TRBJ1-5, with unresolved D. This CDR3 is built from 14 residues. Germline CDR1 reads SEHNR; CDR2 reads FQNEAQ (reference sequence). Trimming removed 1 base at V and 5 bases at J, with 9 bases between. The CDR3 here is CASSLVGLHQPQHF. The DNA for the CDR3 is TGTGCCAGCAGCTTAGTCGGCCTCCATCAGCCCCAGCATTTT.

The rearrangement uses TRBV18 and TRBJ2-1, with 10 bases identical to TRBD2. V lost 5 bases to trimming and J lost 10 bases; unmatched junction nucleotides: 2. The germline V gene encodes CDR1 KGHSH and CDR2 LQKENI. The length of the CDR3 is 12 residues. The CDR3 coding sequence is TGTGCCAGCTCAGAGACTAGCGGGGAGCAGTTCTTC. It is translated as CASSETSGEQFF. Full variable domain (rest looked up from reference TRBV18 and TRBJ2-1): NAGVMQNPRHLVRRRGQEARLRCSPMKGHSHVYWYRQLPEEGLKFMVYLQKENIIDESGMPKERFSAEFPKEGPSILRIQQVVRGDSAAYFCASSETSGEQFFGPGTRLTVL.

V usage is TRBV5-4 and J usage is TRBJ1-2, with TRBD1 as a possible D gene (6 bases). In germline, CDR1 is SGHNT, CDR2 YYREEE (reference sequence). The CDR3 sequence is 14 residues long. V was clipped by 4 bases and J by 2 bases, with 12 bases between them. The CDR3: CASSARGVNYGYTF. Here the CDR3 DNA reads TGTGCCAGCAGCGCGAGGGGGGTCAACTATGGCTACACCTTC.

CDR3 sequence reads: CASSPREDHNYGYTF. Written as DNA, the CDR3 is TGTGCCAGCAGTCCCCGGGAGGACCATAACTATGGCTACACCTTC. V gene TRBV6-6 combines with J gene TRBJ1-2; no reliable D call. Trimming pared 5 bases from V and 1 base from J, leaving 14 bases between. In germline, CDR1 is MNHNY, CDR2 SVGAGI (reference sequence). The CDR3 is made up of 15 amino acids.

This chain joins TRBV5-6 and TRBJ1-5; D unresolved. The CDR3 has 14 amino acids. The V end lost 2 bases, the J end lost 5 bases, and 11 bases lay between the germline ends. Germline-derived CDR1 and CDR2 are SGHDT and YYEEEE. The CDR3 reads CASSFLPRHQPQHF. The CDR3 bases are TGTGCCAGCAGCTTTCTTCCGAGGCATCAGCCCCAGCATTTT.

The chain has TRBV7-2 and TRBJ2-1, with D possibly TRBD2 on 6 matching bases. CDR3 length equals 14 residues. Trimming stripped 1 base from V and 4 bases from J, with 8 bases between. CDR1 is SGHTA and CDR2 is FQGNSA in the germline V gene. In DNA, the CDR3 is TGTGCCAGCAGCTTAGGCCTAGCGTACAATGAGCAGTTCTTC. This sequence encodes CASSLGLAYNEQFF.